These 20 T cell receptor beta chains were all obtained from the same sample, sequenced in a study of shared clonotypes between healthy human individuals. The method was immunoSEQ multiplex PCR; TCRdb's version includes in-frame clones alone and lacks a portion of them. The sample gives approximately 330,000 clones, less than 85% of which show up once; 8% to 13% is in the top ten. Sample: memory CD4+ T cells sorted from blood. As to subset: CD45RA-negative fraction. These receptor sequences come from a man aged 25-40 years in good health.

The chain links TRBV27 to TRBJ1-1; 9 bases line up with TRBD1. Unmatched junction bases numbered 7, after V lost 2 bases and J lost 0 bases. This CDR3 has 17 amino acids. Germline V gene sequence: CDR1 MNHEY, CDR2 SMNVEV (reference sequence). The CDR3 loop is CASSLLGTGSMNTEAFF. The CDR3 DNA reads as TGTGCCAGCAGTTTACTAGGGACAGGGAGCATGAACACTGAAGCTTTCTTT.

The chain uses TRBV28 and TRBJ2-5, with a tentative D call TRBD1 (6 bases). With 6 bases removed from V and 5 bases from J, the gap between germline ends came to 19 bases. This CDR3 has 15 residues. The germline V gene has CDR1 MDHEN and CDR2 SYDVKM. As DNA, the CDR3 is TGTGCCAGCAGCAGTACAGGGCAGGGAAAGGAGACCCAGTACTTC. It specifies CASSSTGQGKETQYF.

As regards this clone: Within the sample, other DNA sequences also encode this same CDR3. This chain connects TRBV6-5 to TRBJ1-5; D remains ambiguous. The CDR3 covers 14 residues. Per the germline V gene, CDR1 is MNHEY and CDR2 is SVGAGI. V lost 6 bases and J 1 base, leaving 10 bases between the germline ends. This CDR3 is CASSSGGSNQPQHF. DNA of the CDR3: TGTGCCAGCAGCTCGGGAGGGAGCAATCAGCCCCAGCATTTT.

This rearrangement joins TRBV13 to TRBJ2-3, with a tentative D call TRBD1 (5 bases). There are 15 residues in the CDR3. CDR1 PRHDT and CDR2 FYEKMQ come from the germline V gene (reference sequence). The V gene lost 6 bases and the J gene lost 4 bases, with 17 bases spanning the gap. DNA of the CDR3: TGTGCCAGCAGTAAAAAAGGGGTATGGGCAGATACGCAGTATTTT. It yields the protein CASSKKGVWADTQYF.

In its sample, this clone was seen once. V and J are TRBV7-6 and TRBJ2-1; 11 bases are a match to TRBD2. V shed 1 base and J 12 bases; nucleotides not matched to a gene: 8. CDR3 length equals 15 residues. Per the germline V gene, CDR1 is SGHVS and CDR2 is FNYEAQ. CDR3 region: CASSLVAGGPEGQFF. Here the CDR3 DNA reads TGTGCCAGCAGCTTAGTAGCGGGAGGGCCTGAGGGGCAGTTCTTC.

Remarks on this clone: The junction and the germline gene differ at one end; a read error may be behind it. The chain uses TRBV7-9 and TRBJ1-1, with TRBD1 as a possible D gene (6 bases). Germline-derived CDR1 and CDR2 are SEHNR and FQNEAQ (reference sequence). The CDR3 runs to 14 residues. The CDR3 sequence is CASSFTGRVYVDIF. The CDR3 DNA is TGTGCCAGCAGCTTCACAGGGAGGGTGTATGTGGATATCTTT.

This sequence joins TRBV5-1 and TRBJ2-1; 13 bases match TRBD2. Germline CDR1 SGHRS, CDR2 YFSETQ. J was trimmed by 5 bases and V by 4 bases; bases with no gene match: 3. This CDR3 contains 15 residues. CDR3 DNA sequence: TGCGCCAGCAGCCCCGGGACTAGCGGGGACAATGAGCAGTTCTTC. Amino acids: CASSPGTSGDNEQFF.

CDR3 residues: CASSDTSGRAVSAVLFF. In nucleotides, the CDR3 is TGTGCCAGCAGCGATACTAGCGGGAGGGCTGTTTCTGCCGTCCTGTTCTTC. This sequence joins TRBV5-6 and TRBJ2-1; 13 positions agree with TRBD2. V lost 4 bases to trimming and J lost 15 bases; unmatched junction nucleotides: 19. This CDR3 region has 17 residues. Looked up from germline, CDR1 is SGHDT and CDR2 is YYEEEE. Full variable domain (missing parts from reference TRBV5-6 and TRBJ2-1): DAGVTQSPTHLIKTRGQQVTLRCSPKSGHDTVSWYQQALGQGPQFIFQYYEEEERQRGNFPDRFSGHQFPNYSSELNVNALLLGDSALYLCASSDTSGRAVSAVLFFGPGTRLTVL.

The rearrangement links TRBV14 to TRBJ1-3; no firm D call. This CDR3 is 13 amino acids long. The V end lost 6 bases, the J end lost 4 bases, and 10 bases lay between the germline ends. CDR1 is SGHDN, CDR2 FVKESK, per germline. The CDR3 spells CASSRLSGNTIYF. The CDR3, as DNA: TGTGCCAGCAGTAGGTTATCGGGAAACACCATATATTTT.

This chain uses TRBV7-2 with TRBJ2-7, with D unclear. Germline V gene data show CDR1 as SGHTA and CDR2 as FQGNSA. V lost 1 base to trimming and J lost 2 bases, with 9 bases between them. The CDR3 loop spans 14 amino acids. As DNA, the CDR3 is TGTGCCAGCAGCTTAGTGCTGGAAGCCTACGAGCAGTACTTC. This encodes CASSLVLEAYEQYF.

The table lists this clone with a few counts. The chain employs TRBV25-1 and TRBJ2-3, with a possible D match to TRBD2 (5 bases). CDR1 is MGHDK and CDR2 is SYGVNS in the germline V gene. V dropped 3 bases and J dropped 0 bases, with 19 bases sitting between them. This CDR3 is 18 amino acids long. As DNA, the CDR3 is TGTGCCAGCAGTGACGGCGGGCAGCAATCAACTAGCACAGATACGCAGTATTTT. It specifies CASSDGGQQSTSTDTQYF.

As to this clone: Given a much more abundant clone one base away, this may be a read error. The CDR3 DNA is TGTGCCAGCAGCCCCGTTTCCAGCGGGAAATGGAATGAGCAGTTCTTC. Translated: CASSPVSSGKWNEQFF. This chain connects TRBV7-9 to TRBJ2-1, with TRBD2 matching 7 bases. After removal of 5 bases from V and 7 bases from J, the junction contained 14 bases not matched to a gene. This CDR3 region has 16 residues. The germline CDR1 and CDR2 sequences are SEHNR and FQNEAQ (reference sequence).

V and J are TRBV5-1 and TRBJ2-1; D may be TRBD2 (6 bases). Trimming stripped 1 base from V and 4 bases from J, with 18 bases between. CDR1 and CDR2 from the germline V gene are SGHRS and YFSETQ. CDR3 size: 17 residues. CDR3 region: CASSLIPLAASYNEQFF. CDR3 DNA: TGCGCCAGCAGCTTGATTCCTTTAGCGGCCTCATACAATGAGCAGTTCTTC.

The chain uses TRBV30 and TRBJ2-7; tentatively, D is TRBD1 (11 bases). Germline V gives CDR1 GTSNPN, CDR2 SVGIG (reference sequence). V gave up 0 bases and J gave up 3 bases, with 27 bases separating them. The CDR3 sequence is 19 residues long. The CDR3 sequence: CAWSVGQGATSGINYEQYF. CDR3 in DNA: TGTGCCTGGAGTGTCGGACAGGGGGCAACTAGCGGGATCAACTACGAGCAGTACTTC.

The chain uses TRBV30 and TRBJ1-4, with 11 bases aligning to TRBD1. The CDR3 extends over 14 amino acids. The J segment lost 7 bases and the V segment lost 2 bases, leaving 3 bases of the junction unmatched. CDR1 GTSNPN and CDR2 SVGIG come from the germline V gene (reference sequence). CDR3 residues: CAWSTGTGGEKLFF. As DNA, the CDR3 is TGTGCCTGGAGTACCGGGACAGGGGGTGAAAAACTGTTTTTT.

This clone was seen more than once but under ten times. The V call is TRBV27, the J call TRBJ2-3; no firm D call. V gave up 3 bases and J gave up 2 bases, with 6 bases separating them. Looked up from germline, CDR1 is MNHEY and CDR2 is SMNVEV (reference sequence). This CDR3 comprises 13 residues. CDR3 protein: CASSFRTTDTQYF. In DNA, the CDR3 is TGTGCCAGCAGTTTTAGGACCACAGATACGCAGTATTTT.

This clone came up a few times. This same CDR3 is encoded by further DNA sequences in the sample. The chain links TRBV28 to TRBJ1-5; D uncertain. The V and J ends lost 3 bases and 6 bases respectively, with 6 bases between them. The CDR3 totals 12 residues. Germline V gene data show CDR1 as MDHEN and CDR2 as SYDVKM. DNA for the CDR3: TGTGCCAGCAGTTTCAGCGGTCAGCCCCAGCATTTT. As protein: CASSFSGQPQHF.

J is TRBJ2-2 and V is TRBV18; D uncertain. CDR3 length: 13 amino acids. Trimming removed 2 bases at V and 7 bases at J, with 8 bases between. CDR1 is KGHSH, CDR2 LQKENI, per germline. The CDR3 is CASSPFYGGELFF. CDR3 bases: TGTGCCAGCTCACCATTCTACGGCGGGGAGCTGTTTTTT.

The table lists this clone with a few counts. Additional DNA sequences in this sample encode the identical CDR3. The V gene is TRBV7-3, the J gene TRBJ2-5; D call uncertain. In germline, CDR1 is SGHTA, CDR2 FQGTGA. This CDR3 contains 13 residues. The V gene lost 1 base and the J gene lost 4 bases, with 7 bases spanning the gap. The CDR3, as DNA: TGTGCCAGCAGCTTAAGGGAAGGAGAGACCCAGTACTTC. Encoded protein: CASSLREGETQYF.

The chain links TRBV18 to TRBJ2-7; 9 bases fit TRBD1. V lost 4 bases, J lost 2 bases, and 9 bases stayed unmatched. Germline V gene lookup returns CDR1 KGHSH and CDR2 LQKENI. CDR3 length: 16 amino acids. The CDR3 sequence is CASSHTPGQGAYEQYF. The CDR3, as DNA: TGTGCCAGCTCACATACACCGGGACAGGGCGCCTACGAGCAGTACTTC.